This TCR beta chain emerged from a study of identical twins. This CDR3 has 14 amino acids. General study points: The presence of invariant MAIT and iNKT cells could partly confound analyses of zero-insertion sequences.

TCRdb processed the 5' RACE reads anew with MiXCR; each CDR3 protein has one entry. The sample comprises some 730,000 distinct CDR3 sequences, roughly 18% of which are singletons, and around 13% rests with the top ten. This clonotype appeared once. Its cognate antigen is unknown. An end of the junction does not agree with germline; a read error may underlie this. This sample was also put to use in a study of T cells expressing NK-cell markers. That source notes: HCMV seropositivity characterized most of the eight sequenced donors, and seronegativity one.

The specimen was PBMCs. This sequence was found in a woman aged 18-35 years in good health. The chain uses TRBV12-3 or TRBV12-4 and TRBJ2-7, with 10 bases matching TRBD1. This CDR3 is CAGSPGQGFGEQYF. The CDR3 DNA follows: TGTGCCGGCAGTCCGGGACAGGGGTTTGGAGAGCAGTACTTC.